What follows are 10 T cell receptor beta chains derived from one specimen sequenced in a study of CD8 T cells in Susac syndrome. The RNA, about 0.45 to 1 ug, was put through reverse transcription using random hexamers. One entry per CDR3 protein results from TCRdb running MiXCR on the immunoSEQ multiplex PCR reads. Here the sample spans 250,000 to 300,000 distinct CDR3 sequences, approximately 91% being singletons. The sequenced sample was CD8+ T cells from PBMCs. The origin of the receptors is a human donor with multiple sclerosis.

CDR3 protein: CASSDETSSTDTQYF. CDR3 DNA sequence: TGTGCCAGCAGTGATGAGACTTCCTCCACAGATACGCAGTATTTT. This sequence joins TRBV2 and TRBJ2-3; D gene ambiguous. Trimming stripped 3 bases from V and 2 bases from J, with 12 bases between. In germline, CDR1 is SNHLY, CDR2 FYNNEI. The CDR3 is 15 residues long.

This chain uses TRBV30 with TRBJ2-3; D not certain. The CDR3 runs 14 residues. Per germline, CDR1 GTSNPN and CDR2 SVGIG (reference sequence). With 0 bases removed from V and 4 bases from J, the gap between germline ends came to 11 bases. The CDR3 spells CAWSVGSSADTQYF. CDR3 DNA: TGTGCCTGGAGTGTGGGGTCGAGCGCAGATACGCAGTATTTT.

The CDR3 spells CSAPSPAASYEQYF. DNA for the CDR3: TGCAGTGCCCCAAGCCCAGCGGCCTCCTACGAGCAGTACTTC. V gene TRBV20-1 combines with J gene TRBJ2-7, with D possibly being TRBD2 (5 bases). Germline V gives CDR1 DFQATT, CDR2 SNEGSKA (reference sequence). CDR3 length: 14 amino acids. V was cut by 6 bases and J by 0 bases, with 15 bases left in between.

The chain couples TRBV6-4 to TRBJ2-3; TRBD1 matches at 7 bases. CDR1 and CDR2 (germline): MRHNA, SNTAGT. The V segment lost 4 bases and the J segment 2 bases; nucleotides outside the gene matches: 3. The CDR3 totals 14 residues. The DNA for the CDR3 is TGTGCCAGCAGTGCGGGACAGCTCACAGATACGCAGTATTTT. It specifies CASSAGQLTDTQYF.

The V call is TRBV7-9, the J call TRBJ1-5; D is unclear. The CDR3 totals 15 residues. The germline V and J ends were trimmed by 5 bases and 1 base, with 12 bases remaining between them. The germline CDR1 and CDR2 sequences are SEHNR and FQNEAQ (reference sequence). The chain's CDR3 is CASSRFGESNQPQHF. The CDR3 coding sequence is TGTGCCAGCAGCCGGTTCGGGGAAAGCAATCAGCCCCAGCATTTT.

The gene calls are TRBV5-1 and TRBJ2-4; D unclear. In germline, CDR1 is SGHRS, CDR2 YFSETQ. Trimming removed 0 bases at V and 3 bases at J, with 4 bases between. The CDR3 covers 13 residues. CDR3 nucleotide sequence: TGCGCCAGCAGCTTGGTAGGCAAAAACATTCAGTACTTC. Translation gives CASSLVGKNIQYF.

V usage is TRBV20-1 and J usage is TRBJ2-5; TRBD2 is a possible D gene (6 bases). This CDR3 comprises 17 residues. CDR1 is DFQATT and CDR2 is SNEGSKA in the germline V gene (reference sequence). V lost 5 bases to trimming and J lost 4 bases, with 26 bases between them. The CDR3 loop is CSADKEGSSAPGETQYF. CDR3 nucleotide sequence: TGCAGTGCTGACAAGGAGGGCTCTAGCGCCCCGGGAGAGACCCAGTACTTC.

J is TRBJ1-5 and V is TRBV12-3 or TRBV12-4, with D uncertain. Trimming stripped 0 bases from V and 5 bases from J, with 8 bases between. This CDR3 comprises 14 residues. CDR3 region: CASSLAAGYQPQHF. CDR3 DNA: TGTGCCAGCAGTTTAGCGGCGGGGTATCAGCCCCAGCATTTT.

In DNA form, the CDR3 reads TGTGCCAGCAGCCAAGATTGGGGTAGCATCAATGAGCAGTTCTTC. It is translated as CASSQDWGSINEQFF. The V call is TRBV3-1, the J call TRBJ2-1; D ambiguous. The CDR3 has 15 amino acids. The V and J ends lost 0 bases and 6 bases respectively, with 12 bases between them. Germline assignment: CDR1 LGHDT and CDR2 YNNKEL (reference sequence).

The rearrangement links TRBV2 to TRBJ2-7, with unresolved D. This CDR3 is 14 amino acids long. V gave up 1 base and J gave up 0 bases, with 7 bases separating them. Germline V gene data show CDR1 as SNHLY and CDR2 as FYNNEI. The CDR3 reads CASSEGADSYEQYF. The DNA for the CDR3 is TGTGCCAGCAGTGAAGGGGCAGACTCCTACGAGCAGTACTTC.